These 9 T cell receptor beta chains were sequenced from one sample in a study of patients and donors after allogeneic stem cell transplantation. TCRdb analysed the RT-PCR reads with MiXCR anew, one entry per CDR3 protein. The data hold about 230,000 distinct CDR3 sequences, with approximately 14% observed a single time. The sample consisted of blood, either unsorted or a sorted T cell fraction (not recorded which). All receptors come from a human donor who was either an allogeneic HSCT recipient or a stem cell or donor lymphocyte infusion donor (not recorded which). It is not recorded whose cells these are; they may come from a transplant donor.

Ten or more counts support this clonotype. The chain uses TRBV12-3 or TRBV12-4 and TRBJ1-1, with TRBD1 as a possible D gene (6 bases). V dropped 5 bases and J dropped 4 bases, with 17 bases sitting between them. The CDR3 has 15 residues. CDR3 sequence: CASSRIGGGGTEAFF. In DNA form, the CDR3 reads TGTGCCAGCAGTCGGATTGGGGGGGGCGGCACTGAAGCTTTCTTT.

This clonotype was seen ten or more times. The rearrangement uses TRBV4-3 and TRBJ1-6; no reliable D call. The germline V gene encodes CDR1 LGHNA and CDR2 YSLEER. The CDR3 has 16 residues. V shed 0 bases and J shed 7 bases, with 13 bases lying between them. The CDR3: CASSQDPGNRNSPLHF. For the CDR3, the DNA is TGCGCCAGCAGCCAAGATCCGGGCAATCGCAATTCACCCCTCCACTTT.

Notes on this clonotype: A much larger clone lies a single base off, so this may be a read error. It is likely a read error, because the conserved phenylalanine at the end of the CDR3 is missing. This chain links TRBV7-9 with TRBJ1-2, with 10 bases lining up with TRBD1. The germline V gene has CDR1 SEHNR and CDR2 FQNEAQ (reference sequence). The CDR3 is made up of 15 amino acids. After removal of 4 bases from V and 7 bases from J, the junction contained 9 bases not matched to a gene. DNA of the CDR3: TGTGCCAGCAGCTCCGGGACAGGGGTTTACGGTGGCTACACCTAC. As protein: CASSSGTGVYGGYTY.

The chain uses TRBV6-2 or TRBV6-3 and TRBJ1-2; the match to TRBD1 covers 11 bases. V shed 7 bases, J shed 6 bases, and the junction held 10 bases outside the gene matches. CDR1 is MNHEY, CDR2 SVGEGT, per germline. The CDR3 extends over 15 amino acids. CDR3 residues: CASIITRDRGNGYTF. The CDR3 DNA follows: TGTGCCAGCATTATCACCCGGGACAGGGGGAATGGCTACACCTTC.

This clonotype showed up just a few times. The gene calls are TRBV6-2 or TRBV6-3 and TRBJ1-4, with 7 nucleotides matching TRBD1. The CDR3 is 21 amino acids. The germline CDR1 and CDR2 sequences are MNHEY and SVGEGT. Unmatched junction bases numbered 18, after V lost 2 bases and J lost 0 bases. The CDR3 is CASSYGGAGQEGVSTNEKLFF. The CDR3 DNA reads as TGTGCCAGCAGTTACGGAGGGGCCGGACAGGAGGGTGTTTCAACTAATGAAAAACTGTTTTTT.

The gene calls are TRBV12-3 or TRBV12-4 and TRBJ1-3, with 10 bases aligning to TRBD1. Unmatched junction bases numbered 7, after V lost 4 bases and J lost 4 bases. CDR3 size: 16 residues. CDR3 nucleotide sequence: TGTGCCAGCAGTTCCCGGGACAGGGGATGGGGAAACACCATATATTTT. Its translation is CASSSRDRGWGNTIYF.

The chain carries TRBV6-1 and TRBJ2-2; TRBD2 matches 7 bases. Germline CDR1 reads MNHNS; CDR2 reads SASEGT. The length of the CDR3 is 15 residues. The V segment lost 5 bases and the J segment 5 bases; nucleotides outside the gene matches: 8. In DNA form, the CDR3 reads TGTGCCAGCAGTCGGTGGGGGAGGGTGACCGGGGAGCTGTTTTTT. It specifies CASSRWGRVTGELFF.

This clonotype was detected only a few times. This sequence joins TRBV7-6 and TRBJ1-2; D is possibly TRBD1 (6 bases). Germline assignment: CDR1 SGHVS and CDR2 FNYEAQ. The ends were cut back, 1 base at V and 10 bases at J, with 16 bases in the middle. This CDR3 comprises 14 residues. CDR3 protein: CASSLEGGAAVYTF. In nucleotides, the CDR3 is TGTGCCAGCAGCTTAGAGGGGGGGGCGGCGGTCTACACCTTC.

The chain links TRBV21-1 to TRBJ2-7; the table's TRBD1 call for D was not verified on the DNA. TRBV21-1 is labeled a pseudogene. The CDR3 runs to 14 residues. The CDR3 coding sequence is TGTGCCAGCAGTAGGTGGAGGGGGCTGAGCGAGCAGTACTTC. This encodes CASSRWRGLSEQYF.